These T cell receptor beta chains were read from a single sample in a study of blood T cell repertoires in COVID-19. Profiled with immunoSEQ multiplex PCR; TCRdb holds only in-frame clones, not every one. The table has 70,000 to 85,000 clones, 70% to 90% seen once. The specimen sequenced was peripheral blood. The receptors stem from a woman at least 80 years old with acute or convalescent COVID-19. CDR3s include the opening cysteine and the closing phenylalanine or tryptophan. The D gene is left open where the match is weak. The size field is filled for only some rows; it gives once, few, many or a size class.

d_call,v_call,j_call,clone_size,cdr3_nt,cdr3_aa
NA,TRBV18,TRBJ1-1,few,TGTGCCAGCTCACCCGGCAGGGTAGACATGAACACTGAAGCTTTCTTT,CASSPGRVDMNTEAFF
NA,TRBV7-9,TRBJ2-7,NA,TGTGCCAGCAGCTTCCGACAGGACTCCTACGAGCAGTACTTC,CASSFRQDSYEQYF
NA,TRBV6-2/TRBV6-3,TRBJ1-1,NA,TGTGCCAGCAGTGCCCTGAGGGGGTATGCTGAAGCTTTCTTT,CASSALRGYAEAFF
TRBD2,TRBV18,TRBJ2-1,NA,TGTGCCAGCTCGCTGCCCAGCGGGGGGGTCCGGGGGAATGAGCAGTTCTTC,CASSLPSGGVRGNEQFF
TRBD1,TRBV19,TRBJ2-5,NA,TGTGCCAGTAGTCCAGGGGGATCCCAAGAGACCCAGTACTTC,CASSPGGSQETQYF
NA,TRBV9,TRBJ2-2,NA,TGTGCCAGCCGGGGCATAGCGGCGAACACCGGGGAGCTGTTTTTT,CASRGIAANTGELFF
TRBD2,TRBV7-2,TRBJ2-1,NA,TGTGCCAGCAGCCTAATATTAGGGGAGGGCTCTGGAAATGAGCAGTTCTTC,CASSLILGEGSGNEQFF
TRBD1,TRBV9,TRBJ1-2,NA,TGTGCCAGCAGCGTGGGGACAGGGAACTATGGCTACACCTTC,CASSVGTGNYGYTF
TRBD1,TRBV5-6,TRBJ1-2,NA,TGTGCCAGCAGCAAAGACAGGGGCTATGGCTACACCTTC,CASSKDRGYGYTF
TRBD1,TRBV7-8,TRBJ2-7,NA,TGTGCCAGCAGCTTATATGACAGGGCCTACGAGCAGTACTTC,CASSLYDRAYEQYF
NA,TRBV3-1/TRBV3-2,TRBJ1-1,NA,TGTGCCAGCAGCCAAGAAGGGGTTCCGAACACTGAAGCTTTCTTT,CASSQEGVPNTEAFF
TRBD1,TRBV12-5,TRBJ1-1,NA,TGTGCTAGTGGTCCGGACAGGGGGCTGAACACTGAAGCTTTCTTT,CASGPDRGLNTEAFF
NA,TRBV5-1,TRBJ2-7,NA,TGCGCCAGCAGCTTTCCCGGGACTTGGGGCGAGCAGTACTTC,CASSFPGTWGEQYF
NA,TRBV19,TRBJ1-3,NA,TGTGCCAGTACCCTGGGGGGGCTCGGAAACACCATATATTTT,CASTLGGLGNTIYF
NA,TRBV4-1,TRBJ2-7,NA,TGCGCCAGCAGTGTCGGTCGTTCGACAGGTTCCTACGAGCAGTACTTC,CASSVGRSTGSYEQYF
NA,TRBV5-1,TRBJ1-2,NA,TGCGCCAGCAGCTCAGGACAGTGGTCGAACTATGGCTACACCTTC,CASSSGQWSNYGYTF
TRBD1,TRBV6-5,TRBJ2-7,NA,TGTGCCAGCAGTTACTCAGCGGGACAGGGGGCAAGGGAGCAGTACTTC,CASSYSAGQGAREQYF
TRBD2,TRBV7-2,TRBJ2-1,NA,TGTGCCAGCAGCCTTCGGGGGGGGATGGGTTTGAAGGGCGAGCAGTTCTTC,CASSLRGGMGLKGEQFF
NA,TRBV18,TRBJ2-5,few,TGTGCCAGCTCACCTCCTCGGCGCAGGGGAGCCCAAGAGACCCAGTACTTC,CASSPPRRRGAQETQYF
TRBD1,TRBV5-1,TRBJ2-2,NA,TGCGCCAGCAGCCCACAGGGGGCGTCCGTTATCACCGGGGAGCTGTTTTTT,CASSPQGASVITGELFF
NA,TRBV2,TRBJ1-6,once,TGTGCCAGCAGTTTACAGGTGACCACTTCACCCCTCCACTTT,CASSLQVTTSPLHF
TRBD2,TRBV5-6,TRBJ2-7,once,TGTGCCAGCAGCCCCCCAACTAGCGGATACTCCTACGAGCAGTACTTC,CASSPPTSGYSYEQYF
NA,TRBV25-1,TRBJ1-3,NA,TGTGCCAGCAGCCTAACAGGGTCTGGAAACACCATATATTTT,CASSLTGSGNTIYF
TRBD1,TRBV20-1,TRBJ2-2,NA,TGCAGTGCTAGTTGGGACAGGGGAGTAGGGGAGCTGTTTTTT,CSASWDRGVGELFF
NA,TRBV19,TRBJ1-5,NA,TGTGCCAGTATCTCACAGAGCAATCAGCCCCAGCATTTT,CASISQSNQPQHF
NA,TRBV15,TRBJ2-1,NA,TGTGCCACCAGCAGAGCGGGTCCTACCTACAATGAGCAGTTCTTC,CATSRAGPTYNEQFF
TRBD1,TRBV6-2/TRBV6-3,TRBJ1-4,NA,TGTGCCAGCAGTTCCGGACAGGGAAGGGAAAAACTGTTTTTT,CASSSGQGREKLFF
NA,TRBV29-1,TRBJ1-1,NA,TGCAGCGTTGAAGTCGGAAGGGGTCGGACTGAAGCTTTCTTT,CSVEVGRGRTEAFF
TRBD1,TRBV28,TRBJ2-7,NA,TGTGCCAGCATACAAGACAGGGGGCCCTTCGCCTTC,CASIQDRGPFAF